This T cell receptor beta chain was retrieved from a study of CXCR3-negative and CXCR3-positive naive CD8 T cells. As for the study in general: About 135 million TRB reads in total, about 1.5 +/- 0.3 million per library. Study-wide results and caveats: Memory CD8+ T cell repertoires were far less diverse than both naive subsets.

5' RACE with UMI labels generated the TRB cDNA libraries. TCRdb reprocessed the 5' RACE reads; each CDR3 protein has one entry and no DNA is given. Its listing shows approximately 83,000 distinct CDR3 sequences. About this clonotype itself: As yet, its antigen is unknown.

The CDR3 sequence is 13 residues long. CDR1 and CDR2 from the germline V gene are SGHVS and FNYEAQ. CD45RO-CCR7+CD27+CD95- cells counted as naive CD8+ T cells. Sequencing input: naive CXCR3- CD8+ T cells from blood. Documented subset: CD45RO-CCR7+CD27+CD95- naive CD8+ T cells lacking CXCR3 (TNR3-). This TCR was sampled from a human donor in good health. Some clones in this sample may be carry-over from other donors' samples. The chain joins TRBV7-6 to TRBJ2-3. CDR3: CASSLGTADTQYF. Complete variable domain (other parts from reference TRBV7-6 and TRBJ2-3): GAGVSQSPRYKVTKRGQDVALRCDPISGHVSLYWYRQALGQGPEFLTYFNYEAQQDKSGLPNDRFSAERPEGSISTLTIQRTEQRDSAMYRCASSLGTADTQYFGPGTRLTVL.